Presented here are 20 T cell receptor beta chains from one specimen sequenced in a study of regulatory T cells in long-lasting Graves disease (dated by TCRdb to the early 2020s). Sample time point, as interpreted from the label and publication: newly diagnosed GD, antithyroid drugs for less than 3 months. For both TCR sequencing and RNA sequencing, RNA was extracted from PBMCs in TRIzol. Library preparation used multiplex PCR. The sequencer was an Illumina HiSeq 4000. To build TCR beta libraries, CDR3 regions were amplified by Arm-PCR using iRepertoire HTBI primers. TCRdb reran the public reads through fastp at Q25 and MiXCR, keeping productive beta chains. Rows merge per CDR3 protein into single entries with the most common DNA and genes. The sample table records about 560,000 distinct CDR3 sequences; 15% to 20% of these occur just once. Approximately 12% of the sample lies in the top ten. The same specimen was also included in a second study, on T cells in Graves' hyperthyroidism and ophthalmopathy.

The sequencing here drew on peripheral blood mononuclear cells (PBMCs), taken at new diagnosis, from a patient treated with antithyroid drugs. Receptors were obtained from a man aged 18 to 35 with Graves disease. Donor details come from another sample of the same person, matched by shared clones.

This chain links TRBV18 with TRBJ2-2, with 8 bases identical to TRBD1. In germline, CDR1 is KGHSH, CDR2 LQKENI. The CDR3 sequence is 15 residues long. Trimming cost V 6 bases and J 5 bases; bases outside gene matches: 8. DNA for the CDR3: TGTGCCAGCTCGTCCCGGACAGGGCGAACCGGGGAGCTGTTTTTT. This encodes CASSSRTGRTGELFF. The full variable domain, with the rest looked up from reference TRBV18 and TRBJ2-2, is NAGVMQNPRHLVRRRGQEARLRCSPMKGHSHVYWYRQLPEEGLKFMVYLQKENIIDESGMPKERFSAEFPKEGPSILRIQQVVRGDSAAYFCASSSRTGRTGELFFGEGSRLTVL.

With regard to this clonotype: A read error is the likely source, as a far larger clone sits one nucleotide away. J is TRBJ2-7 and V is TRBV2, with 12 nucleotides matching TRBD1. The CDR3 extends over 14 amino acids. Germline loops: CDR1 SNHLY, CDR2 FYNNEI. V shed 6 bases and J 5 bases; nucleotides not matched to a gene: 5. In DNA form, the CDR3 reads TGTGCCAGCAGGCCCGGGACAGGGGGCGACGAGCAGTACTTC. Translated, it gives CASRPGTGGDEQYF.

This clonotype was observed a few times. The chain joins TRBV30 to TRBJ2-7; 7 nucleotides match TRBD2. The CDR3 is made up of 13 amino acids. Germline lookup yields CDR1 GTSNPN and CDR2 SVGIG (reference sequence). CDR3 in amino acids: CACTWGGLGVPYF. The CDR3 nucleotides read TGTGCTTGCACCTGGGGGGGATTGGGGGTGCCGTACTTC.

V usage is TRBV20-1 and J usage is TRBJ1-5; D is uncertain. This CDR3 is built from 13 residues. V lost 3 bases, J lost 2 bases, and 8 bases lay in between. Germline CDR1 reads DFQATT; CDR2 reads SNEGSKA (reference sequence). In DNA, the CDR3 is TGCAGTGCTAGGGCGGTCGGCAATCAGCCCCAGCATTTT. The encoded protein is CSARAVGNQPQHF.

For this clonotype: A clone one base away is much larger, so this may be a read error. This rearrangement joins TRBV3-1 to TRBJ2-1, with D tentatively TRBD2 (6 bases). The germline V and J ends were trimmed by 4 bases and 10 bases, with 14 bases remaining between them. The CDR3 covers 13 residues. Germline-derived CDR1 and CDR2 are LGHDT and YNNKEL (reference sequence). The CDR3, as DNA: TGTGCCAGCAGCCCGGAGGGGCACTACGAGCAGTTCTTC. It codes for CASSPEGHYEQFF.

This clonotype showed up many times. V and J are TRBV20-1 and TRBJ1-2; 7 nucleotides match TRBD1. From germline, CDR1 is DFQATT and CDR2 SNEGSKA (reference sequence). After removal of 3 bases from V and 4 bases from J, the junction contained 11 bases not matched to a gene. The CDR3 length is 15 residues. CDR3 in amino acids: CSARRQGEGGYGYTF. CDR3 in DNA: TGCAGTGCTAGGAGACAGGGCGAAGGGGGCTATGGCTACACCTTC.

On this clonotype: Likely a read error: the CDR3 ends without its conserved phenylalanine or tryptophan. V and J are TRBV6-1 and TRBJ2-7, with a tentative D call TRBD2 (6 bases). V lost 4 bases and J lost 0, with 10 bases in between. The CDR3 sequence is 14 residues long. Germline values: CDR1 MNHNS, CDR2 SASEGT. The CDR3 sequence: CASSVAGLSYEQYL. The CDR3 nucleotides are TGTGCCAGCAGTGTGGCGGGGCTCTCCTACGAGCAGTACCTC.

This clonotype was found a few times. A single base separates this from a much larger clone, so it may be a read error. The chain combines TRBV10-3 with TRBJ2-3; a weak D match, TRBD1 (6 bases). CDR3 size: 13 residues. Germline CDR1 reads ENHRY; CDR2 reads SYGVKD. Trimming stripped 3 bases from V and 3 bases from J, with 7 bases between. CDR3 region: CAISEQGTDTQYF. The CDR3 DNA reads TGTGCCATCAGTGAACAGGGAACAGATACGCAGTATTTT.

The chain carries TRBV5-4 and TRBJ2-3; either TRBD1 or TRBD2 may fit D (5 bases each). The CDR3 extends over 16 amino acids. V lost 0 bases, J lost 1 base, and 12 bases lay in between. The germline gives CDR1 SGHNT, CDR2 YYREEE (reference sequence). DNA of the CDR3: TGTGCCAGCAGCTTGGGGATCGGGGCCGGCACAGATACGCAGTATTTT. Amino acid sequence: CASSLGIGAGTDTQYF.

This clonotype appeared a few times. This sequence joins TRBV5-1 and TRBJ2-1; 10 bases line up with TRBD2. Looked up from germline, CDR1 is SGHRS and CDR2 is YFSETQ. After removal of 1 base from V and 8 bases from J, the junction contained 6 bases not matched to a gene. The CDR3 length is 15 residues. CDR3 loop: CASSLSPSGSHEQFF. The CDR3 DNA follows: TGCGCCAGCAGCTTGTCTCCTAGCGGGAGCCATGAGCAGTTCTTC.

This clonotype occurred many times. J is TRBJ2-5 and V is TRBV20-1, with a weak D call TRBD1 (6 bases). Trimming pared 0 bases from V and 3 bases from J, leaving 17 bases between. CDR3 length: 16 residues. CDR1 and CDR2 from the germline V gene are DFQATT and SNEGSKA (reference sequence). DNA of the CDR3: TGCAGTGCTAGAGATATACGGCAGGGGTGGGAAGAGACCCAGTACTTC. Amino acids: CSARDIRQGWEETQYF.

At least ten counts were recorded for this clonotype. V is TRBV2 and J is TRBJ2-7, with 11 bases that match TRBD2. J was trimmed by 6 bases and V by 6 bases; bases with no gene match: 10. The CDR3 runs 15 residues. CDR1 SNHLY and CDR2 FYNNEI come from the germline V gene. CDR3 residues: CASRALAGGPSEQYF. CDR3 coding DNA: TGTGCCAGCAGAGCCTTAGCGGGAGGGCCTTCCGAGCAGTACTTC.

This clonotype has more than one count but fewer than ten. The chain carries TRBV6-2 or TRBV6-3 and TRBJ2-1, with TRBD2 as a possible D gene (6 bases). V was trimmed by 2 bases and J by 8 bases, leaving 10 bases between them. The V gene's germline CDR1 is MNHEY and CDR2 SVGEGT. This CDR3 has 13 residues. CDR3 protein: CASSYRGLDEQFF. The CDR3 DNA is TGTGCCAGCAGTTACCGGGGGTTGGATGAGCAGTTCTTC.

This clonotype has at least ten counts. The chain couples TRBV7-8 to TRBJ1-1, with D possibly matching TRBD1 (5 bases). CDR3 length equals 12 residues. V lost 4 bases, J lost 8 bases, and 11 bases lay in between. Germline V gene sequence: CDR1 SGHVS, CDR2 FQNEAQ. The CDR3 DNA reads TGTGCCAGCAGCTCATCCGGGACCGAAGCTTTCTTT. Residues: CASSSSGTEAFF.

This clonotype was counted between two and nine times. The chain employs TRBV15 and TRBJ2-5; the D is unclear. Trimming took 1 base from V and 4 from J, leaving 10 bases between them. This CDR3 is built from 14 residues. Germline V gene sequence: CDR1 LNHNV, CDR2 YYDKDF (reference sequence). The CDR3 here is CATSRVGMSETQYF. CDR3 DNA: TGTGCCACCAGCAGAGTTGGGATGTCAGAGACCCAGTACTTC. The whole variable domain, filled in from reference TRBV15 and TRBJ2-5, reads DAMVIQNPRYQVTQFGKPVTLSCSQTLNHNVMYWYQQKSSQAPKLLFHYYDKDFNNEADTPDNFQSRRPNTSFCFLDIRSPGLGDTAMYLCATSRVGMSETQYFGPGTRLLVL.

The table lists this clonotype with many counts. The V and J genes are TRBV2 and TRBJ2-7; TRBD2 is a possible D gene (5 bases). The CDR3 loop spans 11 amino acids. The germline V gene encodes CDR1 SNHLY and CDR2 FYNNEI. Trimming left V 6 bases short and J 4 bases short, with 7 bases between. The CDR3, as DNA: TGTGCCAGCAGCCGGGGTTACGAGCAGTACTTC. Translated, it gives CASSRGYEQYF.

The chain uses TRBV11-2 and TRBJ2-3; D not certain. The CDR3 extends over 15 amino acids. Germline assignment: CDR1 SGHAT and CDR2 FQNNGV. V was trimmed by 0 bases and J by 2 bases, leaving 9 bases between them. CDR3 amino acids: CASSLDIKLTDTQYF. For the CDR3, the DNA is TGTGCCAGCAGCTTAGATATCAAGCTCACAGATACGCAGTATTTT.

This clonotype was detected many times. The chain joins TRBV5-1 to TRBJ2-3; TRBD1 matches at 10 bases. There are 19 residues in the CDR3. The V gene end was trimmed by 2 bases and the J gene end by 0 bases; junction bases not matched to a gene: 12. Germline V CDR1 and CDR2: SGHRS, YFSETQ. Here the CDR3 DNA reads TGCGCCAGCAGCTTACCCCGGGACAGGGGCCGGATCAGCACAGATACGCAGTATTTT. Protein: CASSLPRDRGRISTDTQYF.

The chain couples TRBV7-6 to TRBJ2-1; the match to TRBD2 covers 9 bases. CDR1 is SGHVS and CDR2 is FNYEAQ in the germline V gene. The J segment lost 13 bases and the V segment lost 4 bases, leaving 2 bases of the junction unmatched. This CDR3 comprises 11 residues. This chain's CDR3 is CASSSREGQFF. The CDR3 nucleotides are TGTGCCAGCAGCTCGCGGGAGGGCCAGTTCTTC. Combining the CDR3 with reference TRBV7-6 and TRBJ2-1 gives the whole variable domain GAGVSQSPRYKVTKRGQDVALRCDPISGHVSLYWYRQALGQGPEFLTYFNYEAQQDKSGLPNDRFSAERPEGSISTLTIQRTEQRDSAMYRCASSSREGQFFGPGTRLTVL.

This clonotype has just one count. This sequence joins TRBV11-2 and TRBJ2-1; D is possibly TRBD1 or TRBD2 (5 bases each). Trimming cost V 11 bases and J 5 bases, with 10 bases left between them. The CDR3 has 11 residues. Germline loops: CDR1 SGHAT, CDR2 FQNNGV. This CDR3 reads CAGGRDNEQFF. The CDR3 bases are TGTGCCGGGGGTCGGGACAATGAGCAGTTCTTC.